This TCR beta chain was profiled in a study of breast tumors, draining lymph nodes, adjacent tissues. The study, taken as a whole, reports: Luminal-like breast cancer showed significantly higher tumor–nontumor repertoire similarity than basal-like. Tumor T cell lymph node origin was a supported hypothesis, not proven. Compared with lymph nodes, tumors were less diverse; compared with nontumor tissue, more. The data were judged consistent with most tumor T cells coming from lymph node and expanding in tumor.

This CDR3 has 15 residues. Germline loops: CDR1 SGHTA, CDR2 FQGNSA. Trimming at V came to 7 bases and at J to 3 bases, leaving 10 bases not matched to a gene. Breast cancer patients provided tissue from their axillary draining lymph nodes. This clonotype occurred many times. Its antigen remains unidentified. Each CDR3 protein gets one entry after TCRdb re-called the multiplex PCR reads with MiXCR. Of more than 250,000 distinct CDR3 sequences listed, over 25% are singletons. Sequencing input: axillary lymph node tissue. The sequence was collected from a female donor with breast cancer. Some clones in this sample may be carry-over from other donors' samples. The rearrangement links TRBV7-2 to TRBJ2-3; the match to TRBD2 covers 7 bases. The CDR3 reads CASTRDSGRTDTQYF. CDR3 nucleotides: TGTGCCAGCACCAGGGACTCCGGGAGGACAGATACGCAGTATTTT.